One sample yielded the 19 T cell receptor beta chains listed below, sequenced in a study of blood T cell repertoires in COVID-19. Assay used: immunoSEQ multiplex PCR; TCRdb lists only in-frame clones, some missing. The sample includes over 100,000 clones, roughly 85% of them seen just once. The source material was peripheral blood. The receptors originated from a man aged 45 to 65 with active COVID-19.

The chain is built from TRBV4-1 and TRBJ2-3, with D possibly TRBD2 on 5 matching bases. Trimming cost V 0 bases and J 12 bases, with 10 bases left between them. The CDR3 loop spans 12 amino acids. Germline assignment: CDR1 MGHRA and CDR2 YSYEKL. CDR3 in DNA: TGCGCCAGCAGCCAAGATCCTAGCCTACAGTATTTT. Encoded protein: CASSQDPSLQYF.

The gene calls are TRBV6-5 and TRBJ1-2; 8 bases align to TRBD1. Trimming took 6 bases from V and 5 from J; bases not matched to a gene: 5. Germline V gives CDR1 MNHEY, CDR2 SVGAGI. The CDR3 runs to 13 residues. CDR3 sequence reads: CASSRGLYYGYTF. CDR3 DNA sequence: TGTGCCAGCAGCAGGGGGCTGTATTATGGCTACACCTTC.

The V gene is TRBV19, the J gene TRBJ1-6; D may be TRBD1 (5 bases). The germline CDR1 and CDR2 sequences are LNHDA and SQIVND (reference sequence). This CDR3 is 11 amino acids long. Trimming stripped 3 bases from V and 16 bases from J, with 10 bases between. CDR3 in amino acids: CASSIGDLLHF. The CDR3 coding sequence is TGTGCCAGTAGTATCGGGGACTTACTCCACTTT. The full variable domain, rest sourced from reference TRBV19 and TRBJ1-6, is DGGITQSPKYLFRKEGQNVTLSCEQNLNHDAMYWYRQDPGQGLRLIYYSQIVNDFQKGDIAEGYSVSREKKESFPLTVTSAQKNPTAFYLCASSIGDLLHFGNGTRLTVT.

CDR3 protein: CASSQWDRGSYEQYF. The CDR3 coding sequence is TGCGCCAGCAGCCAATGGGACAGGGGGTCCTACGAGCAGTACTTC. The chain links TRBV4-1 to TRBJ2-7; 11 bases line up with TRBD1. Germline V CDR1 and CDR2: MGHRA, YSYEKL. This CDR3 is 15 amino acids long. J gave up 1 base and V 2 bases, and 1 base lay outside the gene matches.

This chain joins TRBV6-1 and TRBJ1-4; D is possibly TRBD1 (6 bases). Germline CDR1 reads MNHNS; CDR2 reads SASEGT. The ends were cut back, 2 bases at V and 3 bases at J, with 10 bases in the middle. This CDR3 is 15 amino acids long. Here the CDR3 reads CASSERRTANEKLFF. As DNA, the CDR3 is TGTGCCAGCAGTGAAAGGAGGACAGCTAATGAAAAACTGTTTTTT.

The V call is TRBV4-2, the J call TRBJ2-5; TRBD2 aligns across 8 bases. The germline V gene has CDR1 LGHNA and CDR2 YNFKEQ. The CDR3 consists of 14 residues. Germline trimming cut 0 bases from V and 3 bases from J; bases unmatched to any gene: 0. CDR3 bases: TGTGCCAGCAGCCAAGAGACTAGCGAAGAGACCCAGTACTTC. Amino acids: CASSQETSEETQYF.

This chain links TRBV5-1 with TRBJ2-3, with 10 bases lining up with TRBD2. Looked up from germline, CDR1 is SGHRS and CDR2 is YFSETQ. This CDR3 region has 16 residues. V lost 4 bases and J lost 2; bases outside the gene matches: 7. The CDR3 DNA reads TGCGCCAGCAGCCCAAGGACTAGCGGTGTCACAGATACGCAGTATTTT. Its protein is CASSPRTSGVTDTQYF.

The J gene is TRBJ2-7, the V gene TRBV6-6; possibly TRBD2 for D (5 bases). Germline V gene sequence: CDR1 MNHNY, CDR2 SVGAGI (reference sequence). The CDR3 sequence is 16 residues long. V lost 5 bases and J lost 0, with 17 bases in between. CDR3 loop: CASSPREGLGSYEQYF. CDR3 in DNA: TGTGCCAGCAGTCCCAGAGAGGGATTAGGCTCCTACGAGCAGTACTTC.

The chain's CDR3 is CASSLGGRWQTSYEQYF. The DNA of the CDR3 is TGTGCCAGCAGCTTAGGAGGTCGTTGGCAGACGTCCTACGAGCAGTACTTC. The chain links TRBV7-9 to TRBJ2-7; unclear D gene. CDR3 length: 17 amino acids. Germline V gene data show CDR1 as SEHNR and CDR2 as FQNEAQ (reference sequence). Trimming took 1 base from V and 1 from J, leaving 17 bases between them.

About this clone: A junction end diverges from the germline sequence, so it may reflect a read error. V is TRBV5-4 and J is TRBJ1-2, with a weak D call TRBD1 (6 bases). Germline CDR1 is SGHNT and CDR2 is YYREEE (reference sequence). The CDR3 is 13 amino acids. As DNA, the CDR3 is TGTGCCAGCAGATTGGACAGTCTCTATGGCTACACCTTC. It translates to CASRLDSLYGYTF.

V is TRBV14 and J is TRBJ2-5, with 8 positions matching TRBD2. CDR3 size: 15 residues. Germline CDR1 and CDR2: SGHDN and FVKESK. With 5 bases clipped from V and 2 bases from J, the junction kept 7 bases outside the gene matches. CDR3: CASSGSGAPQETQYF. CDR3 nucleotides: TGTGCCAGCAGCGGTAGCGGGGCCCCACAAGAGACCCAGTACTTC.

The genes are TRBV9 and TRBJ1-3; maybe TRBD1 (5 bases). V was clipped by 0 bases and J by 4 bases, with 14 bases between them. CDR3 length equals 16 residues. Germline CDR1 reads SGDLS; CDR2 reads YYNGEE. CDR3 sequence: CASSVEGRAIGNTIYF. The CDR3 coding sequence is TGTGCCAGCAGCGTAGAAGGCAGGGCTATCGGAAACACCATATATTTT.

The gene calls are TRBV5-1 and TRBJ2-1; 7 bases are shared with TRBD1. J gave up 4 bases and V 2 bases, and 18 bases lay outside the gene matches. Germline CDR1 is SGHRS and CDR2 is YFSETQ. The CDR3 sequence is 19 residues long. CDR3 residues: CASSLVHKTTGVRYNEQFF. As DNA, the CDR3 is TGCGCCAGCAGCTTAGTCCATAAAACAACAGGGGTAAGATACAATGAGCAGTTCTTC.

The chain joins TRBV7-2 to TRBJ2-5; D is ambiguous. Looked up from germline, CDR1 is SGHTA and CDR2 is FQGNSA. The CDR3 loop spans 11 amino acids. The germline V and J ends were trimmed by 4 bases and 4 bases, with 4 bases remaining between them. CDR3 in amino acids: CASSSRETQYF. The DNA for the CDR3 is TGTGCCAGCAGCTCCCGAGAGACCCAGTACTTC.

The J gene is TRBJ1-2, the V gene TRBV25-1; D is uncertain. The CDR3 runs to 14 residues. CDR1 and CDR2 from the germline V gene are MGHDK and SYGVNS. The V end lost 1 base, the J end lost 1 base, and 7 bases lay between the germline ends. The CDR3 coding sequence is TGTGCCAGCAGTGAATTGGGAGTTAACTATGGCTACACCTTC. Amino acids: CASSELGVNYGYTF.

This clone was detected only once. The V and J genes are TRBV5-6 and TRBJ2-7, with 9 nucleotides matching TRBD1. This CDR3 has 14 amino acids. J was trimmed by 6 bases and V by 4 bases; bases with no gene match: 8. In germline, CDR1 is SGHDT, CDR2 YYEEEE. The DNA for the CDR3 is TGTGCCAGCAGCCCCGGGACAGGGTGGTTCGAGCAGTACTTC. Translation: CASSPGTGWFEQYF.

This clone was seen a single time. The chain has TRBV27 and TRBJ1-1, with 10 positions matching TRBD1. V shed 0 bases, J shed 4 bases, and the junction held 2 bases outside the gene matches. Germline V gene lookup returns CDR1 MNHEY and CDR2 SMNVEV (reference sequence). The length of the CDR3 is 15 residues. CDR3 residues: CASSLSDRGGTEAFF. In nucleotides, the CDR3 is TGTGCCAGCAGTTTATCGGACAGGGGGGGCACTGAAGCTTTCTTT.

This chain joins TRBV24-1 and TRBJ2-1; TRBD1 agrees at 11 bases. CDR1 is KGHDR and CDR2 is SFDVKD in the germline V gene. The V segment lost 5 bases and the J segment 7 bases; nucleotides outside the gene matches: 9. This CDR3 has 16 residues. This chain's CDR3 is CATSASGQGARNEQFF. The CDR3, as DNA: TGTGCCACCAGTGCCAGTGGACAGGGGGCTCGGAATGAGCAGTTCTTC.

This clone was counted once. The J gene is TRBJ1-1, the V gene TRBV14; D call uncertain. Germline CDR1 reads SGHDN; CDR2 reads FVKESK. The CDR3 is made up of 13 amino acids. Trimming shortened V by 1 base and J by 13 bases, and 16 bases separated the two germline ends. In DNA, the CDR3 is TGTGCCAGCAGCCAAGGGCGTCAAAACGGAGGTTTCTTT. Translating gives CASSQGRQNGGFF.